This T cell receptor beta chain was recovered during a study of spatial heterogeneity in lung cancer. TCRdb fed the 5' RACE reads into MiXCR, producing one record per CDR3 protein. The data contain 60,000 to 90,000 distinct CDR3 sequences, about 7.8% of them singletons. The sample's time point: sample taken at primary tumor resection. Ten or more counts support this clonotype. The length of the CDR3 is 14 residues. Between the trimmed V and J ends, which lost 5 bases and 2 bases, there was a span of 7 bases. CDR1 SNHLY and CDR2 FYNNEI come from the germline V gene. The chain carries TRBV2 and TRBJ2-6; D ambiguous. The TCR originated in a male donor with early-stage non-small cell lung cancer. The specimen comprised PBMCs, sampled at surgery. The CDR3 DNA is TGTGCCAGCAGTTTAAGGCCTGGGGCCAACGTCCTGACTTTC. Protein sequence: CASSLRPGANVLTF. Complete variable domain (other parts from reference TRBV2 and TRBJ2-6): EPEVTQTPSHQVTQMGQEVILRCVPISNHLYFYWYRQILGQKVEFLVSFYNNEISEKSEIFDDQFSVERPDGSNFTLKIRSTKLEDSAMYFCASSLRPGANVLTFGAGSRLTVL.